One and the same sample provided the 32 T cell receptor beta chains below, sequenced in a study of T cells expressing NK-cell markers. TCRdb reanalyzed the 5' RACE reads, giving one entry per CDR3 protein sequence and no DNA. Here the sample table reports 450,000 to 600,000 distinct CDR3 sequences. Sequencing input: blood T cells: a sorted CD56 or NKG2C T cell subset, CD4+ or CD8+ T cells, or bulk PBMC T cells (not recorded which). The receptors stem from a man in his late teens or twenties in good health.

CDR3 sequence reads: CATDSGAEQFF. This chain uses TRBV15 with TRBJ2-1; the D gene TCRdb calls, TRBD2, cannot be checked with no DNA. The CDR3 spans 11 residues. CDR1 and CDR2 from the germline V gene are LNHNV and YYDKDF (reference sequence).

The V gene is TRBV15, the J gene TRBJ1-4; TCRdb selects TRBD1, and the lack of DNA leaves this call unchecked. Germline V lookup: CDR1 LNHNV, CDR2 YYDKDF (reference sequence). There are 15 residues in the CDR3. The CDR3 protein is CATSRSGGIGEKLFF.

V and J are TRBV2 and TRBJ2-1; TCRdb lists TRBD1, though no DNA is available to test this call. From germline, CDR1 is SNHLY and CDR2 FYNNEI. The CDR3 has 11 residues. The chain's CDR3 is CANRQYNEQFF.

The chain combines TRBV6-5 with TRBJ1-2; the TRBD1 assignment by TCRdb is unverifiable without DNA. CDR3 length: 12 amino acids. Per the germline V gene, CDR1 is MNHEY and CDR2 is SVGAGI. The chain's CDR3 is CASTRTGYGYTF.

CDR3 loop: CSARGASTYEQYF. The V and J genes are TRBV20-1 and TRBJ2-7; with no DNA, the TCRdb D assignment of TRBD1 cannot be verified. Germline lookup yields CDR1 DFQATT and CDR2 SNEGSKA (reference sequence). The CDR3 length is 13 residues.

The CDR3 here is CASSRTGESGELFF. The chain has TRBV6-5 and TRBJ2-2; the TRBD1 assignment by TCRdb is unverifiable without DNA. The germline gives CDR1 MNHEY, CDR2 SVGAGI. The CDR3 is 14 residues long.

The genes are TRBV12-3 or TRBV12-4 and TRBJ2-1; the D gene TCRdb calls, TRBD1, cannot be checked with no DNA. This CDR3 is 17 amino acids long. CDR3 sequence reads: CASSSGGPTLSRNEQFF.

The chain joins TRBV29-1 to TRBJ2-1; as DNA is missing, the TRBD1 call by TCRdb cannot be tested. This CDR3 spans 11 amino acids. Germline assignment: CDR1 SQVTM and CDR2 ANQGSEA. CDR3 in amino acids: CSVALGNEQFF.

The chain uses TRBV12-3 or TRBV12-4 and TRBJ2-4; no DNA is available, so the TRBD1 call from TCRdb remains unchecked. The length of the CDR3 is 15 residues. CDR3 region: CASSVGTVAKNIQYF.

The chain combines TRBV5-4 with TRBJ2-1; the D gene TCRdb calls, TRBD2, cannot be checked with no DNA. The length of the CDR3 is 16 residues. Germline V gene lookup returns CDR1 SGHNT and CDR2 YYREEE (reference sequence). CDR3 sequence reads: CASSPPGLAAFNEQFF.

The rearrangement uses TRBV13 and TRBJ1-2. Germline CDR1 and CDR2: PRHDT and FYEKMQ (reference sequence). This CDR3 has 16 residues. The chain's CDR3 is CASSDRISPRNYGYTF.

This chain connects TRBV6-1 to TRBJ2-1; there is no DNA to check the TCRdb D call of TRBD2. The CDR3 runs to 15 residues. Looked up from germline, CDR1 is MNHNS and CDR2 is SASEGT. CDR3 sequence reads: CASKTYASSLNEQFF.

V usage is TRBV29-1 and J usage is TRBJ2-5; TCRdb's D call of TRBD2 is untestable without DNA. The CDR3 loop spans 15 amino acids. Germline V gene data show CDR1 as SQVTM and CDR2 as ANQGSEA. CDR3 loop: CSVESAGGRVKTQYF.

The chain uses TRBV5-1 and TRBJ2-2; TCRdb's D gene call, TRBD2, goes unchecked for lack of DNA. The CDR3 spans 17 residues. Per the germline V gene, CDR1 is SGHRS and CDR2 is YFSETQ. CDR3 protein: CASSFGGVNQNTGELFF.

The chain combines TRBV7-6 with TRBJ1-1; TCRdb's D call of TRBD1 is untestable without DNA. The germline V gene has CDR1 SGHVS and CDR2 FNYEAQ. The CDR3 has 14 amino acids. The CDR3 loop reads CASSRDRTAYEAFF. Variable domain in full (rest from reference TRBV7-6 and TRBJ1-1): GAGVSQSPRYKVTKRGQDVALRCDPISGHVSLYWYRQALGQGPEFLTYFNYEAQQDKSGLPNDRFSAERPEGSISTLTIQRTEQRDSAMYRCASSRDRTAYEAFFGQGTRLTVV.

This sequence joins TRBV7-6 and TRBJ2-1; checking the TCRdb D call of TRBD1 is not possible without DNA. Germline V lookup: CDR1 SGHVS, CDR2 FNYEAQ. The CDR3 sequence is 16 residues long. The CDR3 protein is CASSLVGGEIYNEQFF. Full variable domain (outside the CDR3, taken from reference TRBV7-6 and TRBJ2-1): GAGVSQSPRYKVTKRGQDVALRCDPISGHVSLYWYRQALGQGPEFLTYFNYEAQQDKSGLPNDRFSAERPEGSISTLTIQRTEQRDSAMYRCASSLVGGEIYNEQFFGPGTRLTVL.

The chain has TRBV7-6 and TRBJ2-2; TCRdb proposes TRBD1, but this gene call is untestable without DNA. From germline, CDR1 is SGHVS and CDR2 FNYEAQ. The CDR3 loop spans 19 amino acids. The CDR3 protein is CASSFEPDTGDMNTGELFF. The full variable domain, its missing parts supplied by reference TRBV7-6 and TRBJ2-2, is GAGVSQSPRYKVTKRGQDVALRCDPISGHVSLYWYRQALGQGPEFLTYFNYEAQQDKSGLPNDRFSAERPEGSISTLTIQRTEQRDSAMYRCASSFEPDTGDMNTGELFFGEGSRLTVL.

V gene TRBV29-1 combines with J gene TRBJ2-6; TCRdb indicates TRBD1, and absent DNA this call remains unverified. Germline V gene data show CDR1 as SQVTM and CDR2 as ANQGSEA. The CDR3 extends over 16 amino acids. The CDR3 reads CSVIPGQLSGANVLTF.

The rearrangement joins TRBV12-5 to TRBJ2-4; as DNA is missing, the TRBD1 call by TCRdb cannot be tested. The germline gives CDR1 LGHNT, CDR2 FRNRAP. This CDR3 has 13 residues. CDR3 protein: CASGFGGANIQYF. Combining the CDR3 with reference TRBV12-5 and TRBJ2-4 gives the whole variable domain DARVTQTPRHKVTEMGQEVTMRCQPILGHNTVFWYRQTMMQGLELLAYFRNRAPLDDSGMPKDRFSAEMPDATLATLKIQPSEPRDSAVYFCASGFGGANIQYFGAGTRLSVL.

The CDR3 loop is CASSLSPFRESSYNEQFF. The chain uses TRBV4-1 and TRBJ2-1; TCRdb's D call of TRBD1 is untestable without DNA. The CDR3 extends over 18 amino acids. The germline V gene encodes CDR1 MGHRA and CDR2 YSYEKL.

The chain carries TRBV30 and TRBJ2-1; the TRBD2 assignment by TCRdb is unverifiable without DNA. This CDR3 has 17 amino acids. CDR1 and CDR2 from the germline V gene are GTSNPN and SVGIG (reference sequence). This chain's CDR3 is CAWSVRVGLAGSNEQFF.

V gene TRBV28 combines with J gene TRBJ2-7. The CDR3 runs 15 residues. The germline CDR1 and CDR2 sequences are MDHEN and SYDVKM. The CDR3 here is CASSPRTVISYEQYF.

The chain couples TRBV7-7 to TRBJ2-2; no DNA is available, so the TRBD2 call from TCRdb remains unchecked. CDR1 is SSHAT and CDR2 is FNYEAQ in the germline V gene (reference sequence). The CDR3 has 16 residues. CDR3 sequence reads: CASSLSGLAGAGELFF. Combining the CDR3 with reference TRBV7-7 and TRBJ2-2 gives the whole variable domain GAGVSQSPRYKVTKRGQDVTLRCDPISSHATLYWYQQALGQGPEFLTYFNYEAQPDKSGLPSDRFSAERPEGSISTLTIQRTEQRDSAMYRCASSLSGLAGAGELFFGEGSRLTVL.

The chain employs TRBV18 and TRBJ1-1; TCRdb's D call of TRBD1 is untestable without DNA. Germline V lookup: CDR1 KGHSH, CDR2 LQKENI. The CDR3 has 13 amino acids. This CDR3 reads CASSPRARTEAFF.

J is TRBJ1-1 and V is TRBV20-1. Germline V gives CDR1 DFQATT, CDR2 SNEGSKA (reference sequence). The CDR3 spans 12 residues. The CDR3 is CRAQTGNTEAFF.

V usage is TRBV12-3 or TRBV12-4 and J usage is TRBJ2-6; checking the TCRdb D call of TRBD2 is not possible without DNA. The CDR3 has 19 amino acids. This chain's CDR3 is CASIKVGLAVASGANVLTF.

The chain carries TRBV29-1 and TRBJ2-7; lacking DNA, the TRBD1 call made by TCRdb goes unchecked. Germline CDR1 reads SQVTM; CDR2 reads ANQGSEA. This CDR3 comprises 14 residues. CDR3 in amino acids: CSVAVPGQVYEQYF.

CDR3 sequence: CASSLDWNRNEQFF. This chain connects TRBV11-2 to TRBJ2-1; there is no DNA to check the TCRdb D call of TRBD1. Germline lookup yields CDR1 SGHAT and CDR2 FQNNGV. This CDR3 region has 14 residues.

The J gene is TRBJ2-1, the V gene TRBV3-1; the D gene TCRdb calls, TRBD2, cannot be checked with no DNA. Germline-derived CDR1 and CDR2 are LGHDT and YNNKEL (reference sequence). The CDR3 runs to 18 residues. The CDR3 spells CASSQEGVGGRVWNEQFF.

The chain employs TRBV6-2 or TRBV6-3 and TRBJ2-7. Looked up from germline, CDR1 is MNHEY and CDR2 is SVGEGT. There are 11 residues in the CDR3. This CDR3 is CASSYWDVEYF.

The rearrangement uses TRBV7-8 and TRBJ1-3; TCRdb outputs TRBD1, but without DNA this stays unchecked. The CDR3 length is 14 residues. Germline assignment: CDR1 SGHVS and CDR2 FQNEAQ. This CDR3 reads CASSGGQKGNTIYF.

The V call is TRBV12-3 or TRBV12-4, the J call TRBJ1-5. The CDR3 loop spans 16 amino acids. The CDR3 loop is CASSLARPASNQPQHF.